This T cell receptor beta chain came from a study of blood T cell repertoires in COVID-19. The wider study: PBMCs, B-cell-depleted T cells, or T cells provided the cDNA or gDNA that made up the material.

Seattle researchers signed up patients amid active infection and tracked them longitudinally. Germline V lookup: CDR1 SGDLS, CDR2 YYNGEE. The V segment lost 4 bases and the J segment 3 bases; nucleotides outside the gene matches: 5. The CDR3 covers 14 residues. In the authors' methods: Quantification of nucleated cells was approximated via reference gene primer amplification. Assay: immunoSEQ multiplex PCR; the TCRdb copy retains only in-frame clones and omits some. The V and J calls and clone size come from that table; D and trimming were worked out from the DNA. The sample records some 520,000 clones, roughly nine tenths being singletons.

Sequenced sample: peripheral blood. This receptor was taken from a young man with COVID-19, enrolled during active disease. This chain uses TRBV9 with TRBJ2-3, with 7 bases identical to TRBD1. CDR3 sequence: CASSPRQGTDTQYF. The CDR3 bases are TGTGCCAGCAGCCCAAGACAGGGAACAGATACGCAGTATTTT.